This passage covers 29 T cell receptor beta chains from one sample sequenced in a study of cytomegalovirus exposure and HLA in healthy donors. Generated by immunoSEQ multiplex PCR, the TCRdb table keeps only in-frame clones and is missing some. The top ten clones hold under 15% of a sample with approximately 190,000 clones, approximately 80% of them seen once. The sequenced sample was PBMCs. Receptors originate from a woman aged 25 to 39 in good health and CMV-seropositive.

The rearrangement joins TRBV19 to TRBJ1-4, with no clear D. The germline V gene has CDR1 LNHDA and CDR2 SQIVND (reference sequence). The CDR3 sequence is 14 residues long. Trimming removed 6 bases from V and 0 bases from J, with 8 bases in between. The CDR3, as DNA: TGTGCCAGTAGCCTGCCAGCAACTAATGAAAAACTGTTTTTT. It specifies CASSLPATNEKLFF.

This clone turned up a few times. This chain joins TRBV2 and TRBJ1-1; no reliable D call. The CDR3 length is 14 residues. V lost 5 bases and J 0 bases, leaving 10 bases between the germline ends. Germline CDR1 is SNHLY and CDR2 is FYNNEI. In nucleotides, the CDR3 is TGTGCCAGCAGTCCTCCGTCGGTGAACACTGAAGCTTTCTTT. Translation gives CASSPPSVNTEAFF.

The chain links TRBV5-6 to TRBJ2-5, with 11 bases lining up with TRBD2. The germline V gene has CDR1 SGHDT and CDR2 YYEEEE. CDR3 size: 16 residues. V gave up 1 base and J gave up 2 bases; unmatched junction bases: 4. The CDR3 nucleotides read TGTGCCAGCAGCTTGTTGTCTAGCGGGAGGCAAGAGACCCAGTACTTC. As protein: CASSLLSSGRQETQYF.

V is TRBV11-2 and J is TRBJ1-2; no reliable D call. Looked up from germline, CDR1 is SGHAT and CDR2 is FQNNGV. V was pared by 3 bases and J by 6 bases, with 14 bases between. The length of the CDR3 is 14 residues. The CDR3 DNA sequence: TGTGCCAGCAGCTTTGCGATGGGGAGGGATGGCTACACCTTC. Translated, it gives CASSFAMGRDGYTF.

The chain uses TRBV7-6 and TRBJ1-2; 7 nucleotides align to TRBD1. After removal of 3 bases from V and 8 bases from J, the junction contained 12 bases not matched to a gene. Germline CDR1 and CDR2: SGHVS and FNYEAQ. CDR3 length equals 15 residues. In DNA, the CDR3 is TGTGCCAGCAGCTTCGGGTTAAACAGGGGTCGCGGCTACACCTTC. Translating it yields CASSFGLNRGRGYTF.

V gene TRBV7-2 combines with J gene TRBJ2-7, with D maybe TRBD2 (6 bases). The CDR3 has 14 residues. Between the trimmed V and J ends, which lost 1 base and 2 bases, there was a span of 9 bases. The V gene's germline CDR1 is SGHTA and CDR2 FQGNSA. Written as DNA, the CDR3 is TGTGCCAGCAGCTTAGGCGGGGCAACCTACGAGCAGTACTTC. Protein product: CASSLGGATYEQYF. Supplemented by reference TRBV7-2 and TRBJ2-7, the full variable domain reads GAGVSQSPSNKVTEKGKDVELRCDPISGHTALYWYRQSLGQGLEFLIYFQGNSAPDKSGLPSDRFSAERTGGSVSTLTIQRTQQEDSAVYLCASSLGGATYEQYFGPGTRLTVT.

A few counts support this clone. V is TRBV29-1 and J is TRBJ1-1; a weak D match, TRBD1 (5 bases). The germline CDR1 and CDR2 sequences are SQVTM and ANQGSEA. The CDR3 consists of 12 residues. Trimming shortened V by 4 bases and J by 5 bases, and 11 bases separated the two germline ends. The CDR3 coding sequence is TGCAGCGTTGGATCAGGGCAAACTGAAGCTTTCTTT. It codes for CSVGSGQTEAFF.

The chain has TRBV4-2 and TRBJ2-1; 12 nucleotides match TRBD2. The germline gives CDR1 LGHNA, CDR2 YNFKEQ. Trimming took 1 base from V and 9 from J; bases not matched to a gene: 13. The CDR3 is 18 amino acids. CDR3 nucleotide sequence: TGTGCCAGCAGCCAAGTCCTAGCGGGAGGGAACGAGTGGATTGAGCAGTTCTTC. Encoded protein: CASSQVLAGGNEWIEQFF.

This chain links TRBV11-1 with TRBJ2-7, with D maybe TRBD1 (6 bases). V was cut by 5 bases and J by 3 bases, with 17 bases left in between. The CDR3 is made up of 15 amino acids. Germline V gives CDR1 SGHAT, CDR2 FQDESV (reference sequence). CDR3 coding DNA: TGTGCCAGCAGCCGTCAGGGGCGTGGTGGCTACGAGCAGTACTTC. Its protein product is CASSRQGRGGYEQYF.

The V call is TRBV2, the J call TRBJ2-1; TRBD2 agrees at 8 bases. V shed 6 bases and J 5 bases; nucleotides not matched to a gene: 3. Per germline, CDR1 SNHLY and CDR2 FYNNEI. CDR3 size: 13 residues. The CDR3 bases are TGTGCCAGCAGCAGCGGGAGAGACAATGAGCAGTTCTTC. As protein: CASSSGRDNEQFF.

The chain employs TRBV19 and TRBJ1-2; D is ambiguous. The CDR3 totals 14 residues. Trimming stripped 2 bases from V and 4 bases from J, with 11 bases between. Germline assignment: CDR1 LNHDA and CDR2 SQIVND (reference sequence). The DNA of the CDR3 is TGTGCCAGTAGTATAACCTCAGGCATCTATGGCTACACCTTC. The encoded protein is CASSITSGIYGYTF.

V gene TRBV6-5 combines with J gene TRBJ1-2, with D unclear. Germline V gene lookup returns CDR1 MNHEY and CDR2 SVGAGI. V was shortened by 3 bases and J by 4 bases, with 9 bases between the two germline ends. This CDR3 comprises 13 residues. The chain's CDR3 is CASSYGVGYGYTF. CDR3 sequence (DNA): TGTGCCAGCAGTTATGGAGTTGGCTATGGCTACACCTTC.

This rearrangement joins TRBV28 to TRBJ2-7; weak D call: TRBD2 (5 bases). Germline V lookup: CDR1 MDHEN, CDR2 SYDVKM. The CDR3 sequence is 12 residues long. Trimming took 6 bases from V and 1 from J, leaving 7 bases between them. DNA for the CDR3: TGTGCCAGCAGGAGCGGTTCCTACGAGCAGTACTTC. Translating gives CASRSGSYEQYF. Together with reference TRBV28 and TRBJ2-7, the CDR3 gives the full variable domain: DVKVTQSSRYLVKRTGEKVFLECVQDMDHENMFWYRQDPGLGLRLIYFSYDVKMKEKGDIPEGYSVSREKKERFSLILESASTNQTSMYLCASRSGSYEQYFGPGTRLTVT.

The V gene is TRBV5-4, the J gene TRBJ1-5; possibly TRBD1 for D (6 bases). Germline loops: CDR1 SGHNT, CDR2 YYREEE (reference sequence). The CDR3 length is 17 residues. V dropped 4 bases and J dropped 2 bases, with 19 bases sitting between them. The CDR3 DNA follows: TGTGCCAGCAGCACACACGATACACAGGGAGGCAATCAGCCCCAGCATTTT. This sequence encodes CASSTHDTQGGNQPQHF.

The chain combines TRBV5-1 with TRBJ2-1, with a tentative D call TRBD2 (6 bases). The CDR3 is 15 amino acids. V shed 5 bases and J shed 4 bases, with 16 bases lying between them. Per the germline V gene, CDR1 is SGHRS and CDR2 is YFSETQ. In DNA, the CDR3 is TGCGCCAGCAGTCGGGACTTCTCTGGGTACAATGAGCAGTTCTTC. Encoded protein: CASSRDFSGYNEQFF.

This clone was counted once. The CDR3 protein is CASSESDTRDPYEQYF. The CDR3 DNA reads as TGTGCCAGCAGTGAATCGGACACGCGGGATCCCTACGAGCAGTACTTC. This chain uses TRBV28 with TRBJ2-7; possible D gene TRBD2, 6 bases. The CDR3 is 16 residues long. In germline, CDR1 is MDHEN, CDR2 SYDVKM. The V end lost 5 bases, the J end lost 2 bases, and 19 bases lay between the germline ends.

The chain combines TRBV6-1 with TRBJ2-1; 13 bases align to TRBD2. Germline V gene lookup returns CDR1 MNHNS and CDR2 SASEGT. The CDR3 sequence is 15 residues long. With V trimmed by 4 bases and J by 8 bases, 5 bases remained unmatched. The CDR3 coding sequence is TGTGCCAGCAGTGGACTAGCGGGAGGCCGGTATGAGCAGTTCTTC. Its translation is CASSGLAGGRYEQFF.

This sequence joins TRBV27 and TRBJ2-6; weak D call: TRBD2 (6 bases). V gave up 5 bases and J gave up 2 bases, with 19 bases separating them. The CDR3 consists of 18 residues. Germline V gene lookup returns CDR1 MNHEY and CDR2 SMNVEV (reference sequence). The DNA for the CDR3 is TGTGCCAGCAGTCCTGGAGTTTGGGGAGGACCTGGGGCCAACGTCCTGACTTTC. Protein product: CASSPGVWGGPGANVLTF.

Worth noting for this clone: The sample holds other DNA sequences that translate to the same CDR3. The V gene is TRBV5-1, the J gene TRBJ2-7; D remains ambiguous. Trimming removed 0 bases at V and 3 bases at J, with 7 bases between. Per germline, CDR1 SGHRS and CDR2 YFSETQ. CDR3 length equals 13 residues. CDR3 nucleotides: TGCGCCAGCAGCTTGGGGGCAGACTACGAGCAGTACTTC. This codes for CASSLGADYEQYF. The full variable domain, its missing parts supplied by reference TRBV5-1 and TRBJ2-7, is KAGVTQTPRYLIKTRGQQVTLSCSPISGHRSVSWYQQTPGQGLQFLFEYFSETQRNKGNFPGRFSGRQFSNSRSEMNVSTLELGDSALYLCASSLGADYEQYFGPGTRLTVT.

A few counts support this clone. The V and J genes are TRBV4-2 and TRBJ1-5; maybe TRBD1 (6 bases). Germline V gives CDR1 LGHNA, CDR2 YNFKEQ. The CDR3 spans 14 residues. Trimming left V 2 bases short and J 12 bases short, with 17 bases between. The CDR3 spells CASSQPNTRGGQHF. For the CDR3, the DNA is TGTGCCAGCAGCCAACCTAATACGAGGGGGGGCCAGCATTTT.

In DNA, the CDR3 is TGCGCCAGCAGCAGAGGGGACAGTTCTTTGTGGACTGAAGCTTTCTTT. The encoded protein is CASSRGDSSLWTEAFF. The chain has TRBV5-1 and TRBJ1-1; 7 bases are shared with TRBD1. This CDR3 contains 16 residues. The V segment lost 4 bases and the J segment 5 bases; nucleotides outside the gene matches: 14. Germline values: CDR1 SGHRS, CDR2 YFSETQ. Complete variable domain (other parts from reference TRBV5-1 and TRBJ1-1): KAGVTQTPRYLIKTRGQQVTLSCSPISGHRSVSWYQQTPGQGLQFLFEYFSETQRNKGNFPGRFSGRQFSNSRSEMNVSTLELGDSALYLCASSRGDSSLWTEAFFGQGTRLTVV.

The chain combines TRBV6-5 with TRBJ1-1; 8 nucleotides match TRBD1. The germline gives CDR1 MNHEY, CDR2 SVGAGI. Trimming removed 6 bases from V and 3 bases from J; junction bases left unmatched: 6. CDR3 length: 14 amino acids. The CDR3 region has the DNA TGTGCCAGCAGAGATACAGGGGGGGACACTGAAGCTTTCTTT. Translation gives CASRDTGGDTEAFF.

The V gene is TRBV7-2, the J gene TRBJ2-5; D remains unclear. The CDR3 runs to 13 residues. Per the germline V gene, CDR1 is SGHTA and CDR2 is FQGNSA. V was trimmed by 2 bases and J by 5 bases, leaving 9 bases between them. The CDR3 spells CASSLLPRETQYF. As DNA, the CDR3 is TGTGCCAGCAGCTTACTTCCCCGGGAGACCCAGTACTTC.

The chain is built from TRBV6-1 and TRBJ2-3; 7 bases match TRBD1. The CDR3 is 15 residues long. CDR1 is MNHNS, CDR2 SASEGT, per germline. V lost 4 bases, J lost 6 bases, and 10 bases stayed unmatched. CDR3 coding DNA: TGTGCCAGCAGTGGAACACTGACAGGGTCGGATACGCAGTATTTT. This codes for CASSGTLTGSDTQYF.

CDR3 sequence reads: CSVWTGWGYGYTF. DNA of the CDR3: TGCAGCGTTTGGACAGGGTGGGGCTATGGCTACACCTTC. This chain uses TRBV29-1 with TRBJ1-2, with TRBD1 identical over 8 bases. The CDR3 is 13 residues long. Trimming cost V 5 bases and J 4 bases; bases outside gene matches: 6. Per germline, CDR1 SQVTM and CDR2 ANQGSEA.

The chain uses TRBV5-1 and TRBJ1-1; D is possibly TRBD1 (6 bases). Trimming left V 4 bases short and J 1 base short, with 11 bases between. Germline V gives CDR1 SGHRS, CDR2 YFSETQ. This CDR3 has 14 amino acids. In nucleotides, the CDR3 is TGCGCCAGCAGCGGGGGCCAGAAGAACACTGAAGCTTTCTTT. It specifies CASSGGQKNTEAFF. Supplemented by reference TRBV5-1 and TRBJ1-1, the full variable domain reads KAGVTQTPRYLIKTRGQQVTLSCSPISGHRSVSWYQQTPGQGLQFLFEYFSETQRNKGNFPGRFSGRQFSNSRSEMNVSTLELGDSALYLCASSGGQKNTEAFFGQGTRLTVV.

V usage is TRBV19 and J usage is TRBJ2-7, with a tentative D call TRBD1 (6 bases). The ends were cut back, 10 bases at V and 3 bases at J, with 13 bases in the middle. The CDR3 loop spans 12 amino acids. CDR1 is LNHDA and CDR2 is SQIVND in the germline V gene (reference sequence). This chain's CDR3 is CATSRGSYEQYF. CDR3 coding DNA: TGTGCCACTTCAAGGGGGAGCTACGAGCAGTACTTC.

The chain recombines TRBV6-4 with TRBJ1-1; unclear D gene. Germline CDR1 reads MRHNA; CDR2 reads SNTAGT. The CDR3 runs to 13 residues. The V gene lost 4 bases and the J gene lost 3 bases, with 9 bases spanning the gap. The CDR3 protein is CASSAEAYTEAFF. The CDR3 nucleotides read TGTGCCAGCAGTGCTGAGGCATACACTGAAGCTTTCTTT.

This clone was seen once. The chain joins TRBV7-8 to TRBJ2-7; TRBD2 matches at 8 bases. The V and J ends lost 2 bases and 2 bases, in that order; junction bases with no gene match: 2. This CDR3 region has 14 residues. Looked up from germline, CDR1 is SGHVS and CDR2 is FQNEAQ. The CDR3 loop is CASSLSAGAYEQYF. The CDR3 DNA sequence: TGTGCCAGCAGCTTATCAGCGGGAGCCTACGAGCAGTACTTC.